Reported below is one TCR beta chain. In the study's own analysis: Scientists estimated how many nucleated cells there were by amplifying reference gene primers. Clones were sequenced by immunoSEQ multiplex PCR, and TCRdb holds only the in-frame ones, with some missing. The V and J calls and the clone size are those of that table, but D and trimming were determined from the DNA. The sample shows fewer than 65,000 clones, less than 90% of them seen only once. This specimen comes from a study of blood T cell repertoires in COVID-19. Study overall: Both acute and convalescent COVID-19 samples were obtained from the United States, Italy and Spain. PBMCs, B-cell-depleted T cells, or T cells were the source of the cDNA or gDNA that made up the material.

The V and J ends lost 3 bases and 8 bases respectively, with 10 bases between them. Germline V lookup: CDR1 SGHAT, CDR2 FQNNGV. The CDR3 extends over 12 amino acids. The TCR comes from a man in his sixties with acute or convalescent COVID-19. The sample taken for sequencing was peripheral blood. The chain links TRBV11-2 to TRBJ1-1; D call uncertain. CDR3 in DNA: TGTGCCAGCAGCTTTACTAGGGAAGAAGCTTTCTTT. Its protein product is CASSFTREEAFF.